These 18 T cell receptor beta chains originate from one sample sequenced in a study of response to subunit inactivated influenza vaccine. TCRdb recomputed calls from the RT-PCR reads with MiXCR, one row per CDR3 protein. The sample shows about 190,000 distinct CDR3 sequences, over 13% of them seen only once. The sequencing used CD8+ T cells sorted from PBMCs, collected less than 6 days after vaccination. These receptors came from a man aged 45-65 years who received an inactivated influenza vaccine.

This chain uses TRBV7-9 with TRBJ2-1, with no clear D. Germline V gene lookup returns CDR1 SEHNR and CDR2 FQNEAQ (reference sequence). The CDR3 sequence is 12 residues long. V was shortened by 2 bases and J by 8 bases, with 7 bases between the two germline ends. The CDR3 sequence is CASSLSGHEQFF. The DNA for the CDR3 is TGTGCCAGCAGCTTATCCGGGCATGAGCAGTTCTTC.

This clonotype was detected ten times or more. The chain couples TRBV9 to TRBJ2-7; 10 nucleotides line up with TRBD1. J was trimmed by 4 bases and V by 0 bases; bases with no gene match: 4. The CDR3 is made up of 15 amino acids. In germline, CDR1 is SGDLS, CDR2 YYNGEE. The CDR3 sequence is CASSVGGTGVYEQYF. The CDR3 DNA is TGTGCCAGCAGCGTAGGGGGGACAGGGGTTTACGAGCAGTACTTC.

The rearrangement links TRBV6-1 to TRBJ2-3, with TRBD2 matching over 12 bases. The CDR3 sequence is 14 residues long. Germline CDR1 is MNHNS and CDR2 is SASEGT. V lost 6 bases to trimming and J lost 4 bases; unmatched junction nucleotides: 2. The CDR3 region is CASSPSGRADTQYF. The CDR3 nucleotides read TGTGCCAGCAGCCCTAGCGGGAGGGCAGATACGCAGTATTTT.

The V call is TRBV11-2, the J call TRBJ2-3; D perhaps matches TRBD1 (6 bases). V lost 2 bases, J lost 6 bases, and 15 bases lay in between. Germline CDR1 and CDR2: SGHAT and FQNNGV. This CDR3 comprises 15 residues. The CDR3 sequence is CASSLSAGASDTQYF. The CDR3 nucleotides read TGTGCCAGCAGCTTATCGGCAGGGGCTAGTGATACGCAGTATTTT.

Many counts were recorded for this clonotype. The rearrangement links TRBV7-9 to TRBJ2-7; the D gene is possibly TRBD1 (5 bases). The CDR3 loop spans 14 amino acids. V lost 5 bases and J 2 bases, leaving 13 bases between the germline ends. Germline V gene lookup returns CDR1 SEHNR and CDR2 FQNEAQ (reference sequence). The CDR3 region is CASSRVGPTYEQYF. CDR3 nucleotide sequence: TGTGCCAGCAGCCGAGTGGGGCCGACCTACGAGCAGTACTTC.

The V and J genes are TRBV20-1 and TRBJ2-7, with 7 bases aligning to TRBD1. The CDR3 is 13 residues long. From germline, CDR1 is DFQATT and CDR2 SNEGSKA (reference sequence). The V and J ends lost 6 bases and 6 bases, in that order; junction bases with no gene match: 11. The CDR3 loop reads CSAAVDRASEQYF. In DNA form, the CDR3 reads TGCAGTGCGGCAGTCGACAGGGCCAGCGAGCAGTACTTC.

This clonotype was counted ten times or more. CDR3 residues: CASSSGVGQGLKADTQYF. DNA of the CDR3: TGTGCCAGCAGCTCCGGGGTAGGACAGGGGCTTAAAGCAGATACGCAGTATTTT. The chain links TRBV7-9 to TRBJ2-3, with TRBD1 identical over 9 bases. Trimming took 4 bases from V and 4 from J; bases not matched to a gene: 15. This CDR3 has 18 residues. CDR1 is SEHNR and CDR2 is FQNEAQ in the germline V gene (reference sequence).

This clonotype has a handful of counts. The rearrangement joins TRBV29-1 to TRBJ2-2, with 10 bases matching TRBD1. After removal of 3 bases from V and 7 bases from J, the junction contained 8 bases not matched to a gene. The length of the CDR3 is 15 residues. The germline V gene has CDR1 SQVTM and CDR2 ANQGSEA. The CDR3 sequence is CSVETGQGVVGELFF. CDR3 DNA sequence: TGCAGCGTTGAGACCGGACAGGGGGTAGTCGGGGAGCTGTTTTTT.

The table lists this clonotype with many counts. The genes are TRBV29-1 and TRBJ2-1; perhaps TRBD1 as D (6 bases). The CDR3 length is 12 residues. CDR1 is SQVTM and CDR2 is ANQGSEA in the germline V gene. V was pared by 6 bases and J by 5 bases, with 11 bases between. In DNA, the CDR3 is TGCAGCGTGCGGGCAGGGGACAATGAGCAGTTCTTC. Translation: CSVRAGDNEQFF.

This chain joins TRBV5-1 and TRBJ2-7; unclear D gene. This CDR3 region has 13 residues. From germline, CDR1 is SGHRS and CDR2 YFSETQ. Between the trimmed V and J ends, which lost 0 bases and 3 bases, there was a span of 7 bases. This CDR3 reads CASSLARSYEQYF. As DNA, the CDR3 is TGCGCCAGCAGCTTGGCTCGGAGCTACGAGCAGTACTTC.

This chain links TRBV12-3 or TRBV12-4 with TRBJ2-6; 9 bases line up with TRBD1. This CDR3 has 16 amino acids. The trim removed 6 bases at V and 2 bases at J, leaving 5 bases unmatched. DNA for the CDR3: TGTGCCAGCAGATTAACAGGGGGCCCTGGGGCCAACGTCCTGACTTTC. It is translated as CASRLTGGPGANVLTF.

The rearrangement joins TRBV3-1 to TRBJ2-5, with 10 bases fitting TRBD2. The J segment lost 2 bases and the V segment lost 1 base, leaving 16 bases of the junction unmatched. Germline CDR1 LGHDT, CDR2 YNNKEL (reference sequence). This CDR3 region has 20 residues. The CDR3 coding sequence is TGTGCCAGCAGCCAAGGACCGTTGGGTAGCGGGAGGCCGATTCAAGAGACCCAGTACTTC. Residues: CASSQGPLGSGRPIQETQYF.

This clonotype was seen a handful of times. The chain combines TRBV4-1 with TRBJ2-7; the D gene could be TRBD1 or TRBD2 (5 bases each). The CDR3 runs 13 residues. Looked up from germline, CDR1 is MGHRA and CDR2 is YSYEKL. Trimming shortened V by 3 bases and J by 2 bases, and 8 bases separated the two germline ends. DNA of the CDR3: TGCGCCAGCAGCCATCAGGGACCCTACGAGCAGTACTTC. It codes for CASSHQGPYEQYF.

The DNA for the CDR3 is TGCAGCCCCCGACTAGCGGACTACAATGAGCAGTTCTTC. Amino acids: CSPRLADYNEQFF. The chain carries TRBV29-1 and TRBJ2-1; TRBD2 agrees at 9 bases. Germline values: CDR1 SQVTM, CDR2 ANQGSEA. V shed 8 bases and J 3 bases; nucleotides not matched to a gene: 5. This CDR3 has 13 residues.

This clonotype has a count of ten or more. The genes are TRBV4-3 and TRBJ1-5, with D possibly being TRBD1 (5 bases). From germline, CDR1 is LGHNA and CDR2 YSLEER. The CDR3 is 16 amino acids. Trimming removed 0 bases from V and 5 bases from J, with 14 bases in between. The CDR3 region has the DNA TGCGCCAGCAGCCAAGATTCCACAGGCCCCTATCAGCCCCAGCATTTT. This sequence encodes CASSQDSTGPYQPQHF.

The chain couples TRBV10-3 to TRBJ2-1; D may correspond to TRBD1 or TRBD2 (5 bases each). From germline, CDR1 is ENHRY and CDR2 SYGVKD. The length of the CDR3 is 13 residues. Trimming took off 3 bases at V and 10 bases at J, with 13 bases between the two ends. The CDR3 region is CAISENPGPEQFF. In nucleotides, the CDR3 is TGTGCCATCAGTGAAAACCCGGGGCCAGAGCAGTTCTTC.

The table lists this clonotype with a few counts. V usage is TRBV6-6 and J usage is TRBJ1-1; possibly TRBD1 for D (5 bases). The germline V gene has CDR1 MNHNY and CDR2 SVGAGI (reference sequence). V lost 7 bases to trimming and J lost 6 bases, with 12 bases between them. There are 12 residues in the CDR3. The CDR3, as DNA: TGTGCCAGCACAGGGTTTGTGGCTGAAGCTTTCTTT. Translating it yields CASTGFVAEAFF.

This sequence joins TRBV15 and TRBJ2-5; D is uncertain. The CDR3 is made up of 18 amino acids. Per the germline V gene, CDR1 is LNHNV and CDR2 is YYDKDF (reference sequence). V was pared by 1 base and J by 5 bases, with 23 bases between. CDR3 sequence (DNA): TGTGCCACCAGCAGAGTATCGTCGGCAGCCCAATCCCGGGAGACCCAGTACTTC. This gives the protein CATSRVSSAAQSRETQYF.